This TCR beta chain was found in a study of blood T cell repertoires in COVID-19. This clone was counted only a few times. The germline V and J ends were trimmed by 5 bases and 2 bases, with 10 bases remaining between them. Germline values: CDR1 SGHAT, CDR2 FQNNGV. The CDR3 is 14 amino acids. Measured with immunoSEQ multiplex PCR; TCRdb has only the in-frame clones, and not every one. The sample contains 350,000 or so clones, roughly 86% of which appear only once. V is TRBV11-2 and J is TRBJ1-5; D not resolved. This TCR was sampled from a woman in her 30s who had been exposed to COVID-19. The sample was PBMCs or T cells enriched from blood (not recorded which). The CDR3 coding sequence is TGTGCCAGCAGCCGTGAGGGTGGCAATCAGCCCCAGCATTTT. This translates into CASSREGGNQPQHF.